The source of this T cell receptor (beta chain) is a study of glioma-infiltrating T cells. Using RNA template, CDR3s of TCR alpha and beta were amplified with iRepertoire arm-PCR. Via MiXCR, TCRdb re-called the multiplex PCR reads, giving one row per CDR3 protein. The sample has about 110,000 distinct CDR3 sequences; 20% to 25% are singletons. Findings of the study overall: Very few CDR3 sequences were shared between tissue and blood.

Comments on this clonotype: Its antigen is undetermined.

The sequence was collected from a human donor with low-grade glioma or glioblastoma, undergoing nonglioma brain surgery, or in good health (not recorded which). Sample: glioma tissue, nonneoplastic brain tissue, or PBMCs (not recorded which).

The CDR3 nucleotides are TGTGCCTGGAGAGACCGGGGACTAGCGGGGCCCTATGAGCAGTTCTTC. This gives the protein CAWRDRGLAGPYEQFF. The V and J genes are TRBV30 and TRBJ2-1, with 13 bases identical to TRBD2. V gave up 3 bases and J gave up 8 bases; unmatched junction bases: 10. The germline V gene encodes CDR1 GTSNPN and CDR2 SVGIG (reference sequence). The CDR3 covers 16 residues.